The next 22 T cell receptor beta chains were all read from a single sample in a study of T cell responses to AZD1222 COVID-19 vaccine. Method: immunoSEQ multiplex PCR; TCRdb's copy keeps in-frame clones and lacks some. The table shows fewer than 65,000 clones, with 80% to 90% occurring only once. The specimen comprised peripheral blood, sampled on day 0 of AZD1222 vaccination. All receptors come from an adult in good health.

CDR3 loop: CASSPRGLGSYEQYF. In DNA form, the CDR3 reads TGTGCCAGCAGTCCCCGGGGACTTGGGTCCTACGAGCAGTACTTC. This chain joins TRBV27 and TRBJ2-7; D might be TRBD2 (6 bases). The CDR3 is made up of 15 amino acids. V was pared by 5 bases and J by 1 base, with 15 bases between. CDR1 and CDR2 (germline): MNHEY, SMNVEV (reference sequence).

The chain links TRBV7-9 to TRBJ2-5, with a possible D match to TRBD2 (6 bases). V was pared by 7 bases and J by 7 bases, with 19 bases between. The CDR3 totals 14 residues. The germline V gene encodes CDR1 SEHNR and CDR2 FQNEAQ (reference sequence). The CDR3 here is CASTPREHPGTQYF. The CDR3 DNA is TGTGCCAGCACCCCCCGGGAGCACCCCGGGACCCAGTACTTC. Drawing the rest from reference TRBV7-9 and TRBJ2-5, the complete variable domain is DTGVSQNPRHKITKRGQNVTFRCDPISEHNRLYWYRQTLGQGPEFLTYFQNEAQLEKSRLLSDRFSAERPKGSFSTLEIQRTEQGDSAMYLCASTPREHPGTQYFGPGTRLLVL.

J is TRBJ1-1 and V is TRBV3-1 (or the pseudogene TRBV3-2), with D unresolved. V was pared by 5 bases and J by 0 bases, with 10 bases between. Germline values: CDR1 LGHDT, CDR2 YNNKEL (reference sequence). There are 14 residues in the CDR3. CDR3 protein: CASSYSRMNTEAFF. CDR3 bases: TGTGCCAGCAGCTACAGCAGAATGAACACTGAAGCTTTCTTT.

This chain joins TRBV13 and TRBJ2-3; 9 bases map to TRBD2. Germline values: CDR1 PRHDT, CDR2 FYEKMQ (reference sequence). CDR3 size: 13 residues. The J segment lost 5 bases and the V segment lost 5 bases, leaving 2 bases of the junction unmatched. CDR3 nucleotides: TGTGCCAGCAGCCGTAGCGGGAGAGATACGCAGTATTTT. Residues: CASSRSGRDTQYF.

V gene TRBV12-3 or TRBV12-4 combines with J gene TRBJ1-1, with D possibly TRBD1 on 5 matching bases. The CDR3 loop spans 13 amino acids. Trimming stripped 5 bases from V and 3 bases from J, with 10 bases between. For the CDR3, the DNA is TGTGCCAGCAGTCCGCGCAGGGACACTGAAGCTTTCTTT. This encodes CASSPRRDTEAFF.

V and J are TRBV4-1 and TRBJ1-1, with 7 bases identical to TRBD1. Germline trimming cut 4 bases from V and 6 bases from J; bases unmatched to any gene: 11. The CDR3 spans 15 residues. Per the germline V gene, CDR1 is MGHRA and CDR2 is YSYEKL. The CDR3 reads CASSPYLTGSPEAFF. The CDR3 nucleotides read TGCGCCAGCAGCCCGTACCTGACAGGGTCCCCTGAAGCTTTCTTT.

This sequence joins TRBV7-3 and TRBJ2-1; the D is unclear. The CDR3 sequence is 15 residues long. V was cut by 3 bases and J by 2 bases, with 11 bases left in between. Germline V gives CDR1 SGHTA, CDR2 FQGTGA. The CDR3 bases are TGTGCCAGCAGCTTTACGGGCGCCCCCTACAATGAGCAGTTCTTC. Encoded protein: CASSFTGAPYNEQFF.

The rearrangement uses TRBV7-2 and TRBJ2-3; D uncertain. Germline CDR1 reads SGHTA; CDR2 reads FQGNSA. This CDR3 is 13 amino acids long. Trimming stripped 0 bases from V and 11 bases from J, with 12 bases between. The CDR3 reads CASSLAEKAEQYF. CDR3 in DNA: TGTGCCAGCAGCTTAGCGGAAAAGGCCGAGCAGTATTTT.

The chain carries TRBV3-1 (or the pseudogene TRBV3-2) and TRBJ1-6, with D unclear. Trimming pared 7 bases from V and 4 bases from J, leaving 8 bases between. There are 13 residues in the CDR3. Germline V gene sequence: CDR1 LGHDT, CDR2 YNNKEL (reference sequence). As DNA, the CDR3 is TGTGCCAGCAACACAGCTTATAATTCACCCCTCCACTTT. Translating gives CASNTAYNSPLHF.

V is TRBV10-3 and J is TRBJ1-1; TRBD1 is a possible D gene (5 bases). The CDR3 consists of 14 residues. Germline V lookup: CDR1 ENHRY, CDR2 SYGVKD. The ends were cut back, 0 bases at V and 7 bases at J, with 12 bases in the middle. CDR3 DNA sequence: TGTGCCATCAGTGAGTCGACGGGGGGTTTTGAAGCTTTCTTT. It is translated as CAISESTGGFEAFF.

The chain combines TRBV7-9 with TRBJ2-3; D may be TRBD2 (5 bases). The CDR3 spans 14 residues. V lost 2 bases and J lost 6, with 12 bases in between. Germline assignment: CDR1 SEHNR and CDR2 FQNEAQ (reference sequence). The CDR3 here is CASSLLASRDTQYF. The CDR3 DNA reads TGTGCCAGCAGCTTATTGGCTAGCAGGGATACGCAGTATTTT. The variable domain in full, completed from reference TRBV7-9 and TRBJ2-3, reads DTGVSQNPRHKITKRGQNVTFRCDPISEHNRLYWYRQTLGQGPEFLTYFQNEAQLEKSRLLSDRFSAERPKGSFSTLEIQRTEQGDSAMYLCASSLLASRDTQYFGPGTRLTVL.

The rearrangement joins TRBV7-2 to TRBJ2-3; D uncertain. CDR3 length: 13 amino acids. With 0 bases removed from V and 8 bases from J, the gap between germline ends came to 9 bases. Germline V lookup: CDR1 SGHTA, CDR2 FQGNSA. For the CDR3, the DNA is TGTGCCAGCAGCTTAGCGGAATATATTACGCAGTATTTT. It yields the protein CASSLAEYITQYF.

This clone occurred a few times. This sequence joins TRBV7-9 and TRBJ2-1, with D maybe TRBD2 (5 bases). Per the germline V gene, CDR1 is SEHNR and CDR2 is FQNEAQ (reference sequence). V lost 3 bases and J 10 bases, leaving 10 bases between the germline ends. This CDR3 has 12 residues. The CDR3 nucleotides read TGTGCCAGCAGCTTTGGTAGCGAAGAGCAGTTCTTC. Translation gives CASSFGSEEQFF.

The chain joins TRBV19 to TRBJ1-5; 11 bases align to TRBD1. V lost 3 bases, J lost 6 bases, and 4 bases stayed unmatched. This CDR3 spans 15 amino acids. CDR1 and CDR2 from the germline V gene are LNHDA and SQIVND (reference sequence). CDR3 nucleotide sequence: TGTGCCAGTAGTATCGGACAGGGGGCGGGTCAGCCCCAGCATTTT. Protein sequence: CASSIGQGAGQPQHF. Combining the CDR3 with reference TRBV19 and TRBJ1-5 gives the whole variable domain DGGITQSPKYLFRKEGQNVTLSCEQNLNHDAMYWYRQDPGQGLRLIYYSQIVNDFQKGDIAEGYSVSREKKESFPLTVTSAQKNPTAFYLCASSIGQGAGQPQHFGDGTRLSIL.

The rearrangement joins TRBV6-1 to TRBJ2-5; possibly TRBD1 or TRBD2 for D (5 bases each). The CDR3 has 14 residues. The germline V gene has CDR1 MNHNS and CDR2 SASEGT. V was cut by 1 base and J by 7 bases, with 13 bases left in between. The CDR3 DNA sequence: TGTGCCAGCAGTGAAGACTGGGGGTCGGGGACCCAGTACTTC. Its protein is CASSEDWGSGTQYF.

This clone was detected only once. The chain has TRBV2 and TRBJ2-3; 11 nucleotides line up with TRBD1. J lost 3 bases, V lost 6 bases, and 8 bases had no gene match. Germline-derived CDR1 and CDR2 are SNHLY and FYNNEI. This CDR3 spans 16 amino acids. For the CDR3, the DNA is TGTGCCAGCAGGAGGGGGACAGGGGGTATAACAGATACGCAGTATTTT. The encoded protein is CASRRGTGGITDTQYF.

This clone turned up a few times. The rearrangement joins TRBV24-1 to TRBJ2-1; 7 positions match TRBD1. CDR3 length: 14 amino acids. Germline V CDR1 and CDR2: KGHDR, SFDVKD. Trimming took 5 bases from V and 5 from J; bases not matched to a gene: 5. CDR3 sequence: CATSGAGGHNEQFF. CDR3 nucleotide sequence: TGTGCCACCAGTGGGGCAGGGGGACACAATGAGCAGTTCTTC.

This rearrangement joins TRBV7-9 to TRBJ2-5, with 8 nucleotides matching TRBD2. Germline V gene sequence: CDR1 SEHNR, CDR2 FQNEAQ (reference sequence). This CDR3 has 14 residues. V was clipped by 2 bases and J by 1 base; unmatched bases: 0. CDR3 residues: CASSLSGGQETQYF. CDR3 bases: TGTGCCAGCAGCTTAAGCGGGGGCCAAGAGACCCAGTACTTC.

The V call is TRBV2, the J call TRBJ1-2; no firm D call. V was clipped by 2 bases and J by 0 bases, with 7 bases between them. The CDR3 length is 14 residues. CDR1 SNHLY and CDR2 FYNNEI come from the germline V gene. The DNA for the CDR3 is TGTGCCAGCAGTGAACTAATGACTAACTATGGCTACACCTTC. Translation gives CASSELMTNYGYTF.

CDR3 sequence: CASSEQGGPLHF. CDR3 in DNA: TGTGCCAGCAGTGAACAGGGTGGGCCCCTCCACTTT. The J gene is TRBJ1-6, the V gene TRBV6-1; TRBD1 might be the D (5 bases). The CDR3 contains 12 residues. CDR1 is MNHNS and CDR2 is SASEGT in the germline V gene. V was trimmed by 2 bases and J by 13 bases, leaving 9 bases between them.

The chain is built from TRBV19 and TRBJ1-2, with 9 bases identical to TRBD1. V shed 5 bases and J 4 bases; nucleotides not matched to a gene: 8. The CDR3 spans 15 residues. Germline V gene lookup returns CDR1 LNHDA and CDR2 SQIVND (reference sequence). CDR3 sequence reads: CASSSGQGRSYGYTF. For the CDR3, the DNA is TGTGCCAGTAGTTCCGGACAGGGGCGGTCCTATGGCTACACCTTC.

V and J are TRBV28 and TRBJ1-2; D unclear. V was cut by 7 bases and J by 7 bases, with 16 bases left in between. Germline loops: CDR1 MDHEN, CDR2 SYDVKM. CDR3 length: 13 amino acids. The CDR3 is CASTFRLLSGYTF. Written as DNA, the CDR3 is TGTGCCAGCACCTTTCGGCTACTGAGTGGCTACACCTTC.